This T cell receptor beta chain was sequenced for a study of cytomegalovirus exposure and HLA in healthy donors. PCR was performed using 60 Vbeta and 13 Jbeta primers. Only in-frame clones appear in the TCRdb table, and some are missing; sequencing was by immunoSEQ multiplex PCR. The table includes around 260,000 clones, roughly 80% detected once. Comment on this clone: The antigen remains undetermined.

Study-wide results and caveats: Most TCR sequences showed up rarely, but some public TCRs showed up in many donors.

The source material was PBMCs. The sequence came from a girl aged 2 to 9 in good health and CMV-seronegative.

The CDR3 DNA is TGTGCCAGCAGCCCGACAGGGCGGAGAAGCACTGAAGCTTTCTTT. Translating gives CASSPTGRRSTEAFF. The J gene is TRBJ1-1, the V gene TRBV7-9; 7 bases are a match to TRBD1. The CDR3 is made up of 15 amino acids. Germline lookup yields CDR1 SEHNR and CDR2 FQNEAQ (reference sequence). With 5 bases clipped from V and 4 bases from J, the junction kept 10 bases outside the gene matches.